This T cell receptor beta chain was sequenced for a study of blood T cell repertoires in COVID-19. The wider study: Sites in the United States, Italy and Spain provided acute and convalescent COVID-19 samples.

As handled by the study authors: Reference gene primers were amplified, and this amplification served to estimate nucleated cell counts. TCRdb's copy holds only in-frame clones and misses some; the assay was immunoSEQ multiplex PCR. Clonal size and the V and J genes are those of that table, whereas D and trimming came from the DNA. The repertoire holds roughly 330,000 clones, with approximately 87% as singletons. Two consecutive negative NP/OP PCR tests, clearance, or resolved symptoms defined Cohort 3 recovery. The CDR3 consists of 15 residues. Germline V gene data show CDR1 as MNHNY and CDR2 as SVGAGI (reference sequence). V lost 0 bases, J lost 3 bases, and 4 bases stayed unmatched.

The sample was PBMCs or T cells enriched from blood (not recorded which). The J gene is TRBJ2-7, the V gene TRBV6-6; 8 nucleotides line up with TRBD1. This receptor was identified in a woman aged 30 to 39 who had recovered from COVID-19. CDR3 loop: CASSYSRTGIYEQYF. CDR3 coding DNA: TGTGCCAGCAGTTACTCGAGGACAGGGATCTACGAGCAGTACTTC.